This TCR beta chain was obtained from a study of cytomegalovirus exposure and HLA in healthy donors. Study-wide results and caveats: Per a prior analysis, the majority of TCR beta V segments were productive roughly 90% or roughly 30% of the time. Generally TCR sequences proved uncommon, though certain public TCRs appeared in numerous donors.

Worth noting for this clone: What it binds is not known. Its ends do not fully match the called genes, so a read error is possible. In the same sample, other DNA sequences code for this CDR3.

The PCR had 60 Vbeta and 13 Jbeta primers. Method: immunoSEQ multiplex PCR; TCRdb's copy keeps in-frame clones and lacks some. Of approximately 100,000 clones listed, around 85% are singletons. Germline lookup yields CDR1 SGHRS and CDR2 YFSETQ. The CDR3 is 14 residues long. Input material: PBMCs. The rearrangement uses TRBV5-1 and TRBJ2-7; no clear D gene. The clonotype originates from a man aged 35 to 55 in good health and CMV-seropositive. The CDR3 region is CASSLGGSSYEQYF. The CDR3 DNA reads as TGTGCCAGCAGCTTAGGCGGAAGCTCCTACGAGCAGTACTTC.